A single sample is the source of the 32 T cell receptor beta chains below, sequenced in a study of cytomegalovirus exposure and HLA in healthy donors. PCR primers comprised 60 Vbeta and 13 Jbeta primers. The table came from immunoSEQ multiplex PCR; TCRdb's copy has only in-frame clones and leaves some out. The sample's table shows tens of thousands of clones. The sequenced material came from PBMCs. Receptors originate from a boy younger than 18 in good health and CMV-seronegative.

This chain uses TRBV29-1 with TRBJ1-2; D is uncertain. The germline gives CDR1 SQVTM, CDR2 ANQGSEA. The germline V and J ends were trimmed by 6 bases and 4 bases, with 15 bases remaining between them. The CDR3 has 13 amino acids. CDR3 nucleotide sequence: TGCAGCGTGCTGACGGAGGCGCTCTATGGCTACACCTTC. As protein: CSVLTEALYGYTF.

The V gene is TRBV7-3, the J gene TRBJ2-1; TRBD2 matches 13 bases. The CDR3 consists of 18 residues. Germline V gene lookup returns CDR1 SGHTA and CDR2 FQGTGA. Germline trimming cut 5 bases from V and 1 base from J; bases unmatched to any gene: 8. CDR3 residues: CASSLLGLAGDSYNEQFF. In nucleotides, the CDR3 is TGTGCCAGCAGCCTTTTAGGACTAGCGGGAGATTCCTACAATGAGCAGTTCTTC.

The chain recombines TRBV7-8 with TRBJ2-3, with 10 bases matching TRBD2. V dropped 1 base and J dropped 3; count of bases not matched to a gene: 10. The CDR3 runs 18 residues. In germline, CDR1 is SGHVS, CDR2 FQNEAQ. DNA of the CDR3: TGTGCCAGCAGCTTAGTCGATCCGGGACTAGCGTCAACAGATACGCAGTATTTT. Translated: CASSLVDPGLASTDTQYF.

V and J are TRBV29-1 and TRBJ2-2; a weak D match, TRBD1 (6 bases). The CDR3 spans 14 residues. Trimming cost V 7 bases and J 3 bases, with 15 bases left between them. Germline loops: CDR1 SQVTM, CDR2 ANQGSEA. CDR3 coding DNA: TGCAGCGCTACTGACAGGTTGTACACCGGGGAGCTGTTTTTT. Its translation: CSATDRLYTGELFF.

This chain's CDR3 is CASYPNRDRGYTF. The CDR3 coding sequence is TGTGCCAGCTACCCTAACAGGGACCGGGGCTACACCTTC. This chain links TRBV6-5 with TRBJ1-2; the D gene is possibly TRBD1 (6 bases). The V and J ends lost 8 bases and 8 bases respectively, with 18 bases between them. The CDR3 consists of 13 residues. Germline lookup yields CDR1 MNHEY and CDR2 SVGAGI.

The CDR3 nucleotides are TGTGCCAGTAGTATAAAGGGGAACTCCTACAATGAGCAGTTCTTC. Encoded protein: CASSIKGNSYNEQFF. The chain combines TRBV19 with TRBJ2-1; TRBD1 might be the D (5 bases). This CDR3 comprises 15 residues. Deletions cut 2 bases from V and 0 bases from J, with 8 bases between. The germline V gene has CDR1 LNHDA and CDR2 SQIVND (reference sequence). Full variable domain (remainder filled in from reference TRBV19 and TRBJ2-1): DGGITQSPKYLFRKEGQNVTLSCEQNLNHDAMYWYRQDPGQGLRLIYYSQIVNDFQKGDIAEGYSVSREKKESFPLTVTSAQKNPTAFYLCASSIKGNSYNEQFFGPGTRLTVL.

The gene calls are TRBV19 and TRBJ2-7; possibly TRBD1 for D (5 bases). CDR3 length: 15 amino acids. V was cut by 5 bases and J by 4 bases, with 18 bases left in between. Germline loops: CDR1 LNHDA, CDR2 SQIVND (reference sequence). CDR3: CASSAQALGLYEQYF. The CDR3 DNA follows: TGTGCCAGTAGTGCACAGGCCCTCGGGCTTTACGAGCAGTACTTC.

The chain recombines TRBV13 with TRBJ1-4; 9 nucleotides match TRBD1. V gave up 5 bases and J gave up 7 bases; unmatched junction bases: 14. The CDR3 covers 17 residues. From germline, CDR1 is PRHDT and CDR2 FYEKMQ (reference sequence). CDR3 loop: CASSTQGQGIGSEKLFF. The CDR3 region has the DNA TGTGCCAGCAGCACTCAGGGACAGGGAATAGGCAGTGAAAAACTGTTTTTT.

The chain uses TRBV4-1 and TRBJ2-7, with 7 bases matching TRBD1. Losses at the gene ends were 0 bases for V and 2 bases for J; bases not matched to a gene: 10. Germline lookup yields CDR1 MGHRA and CDR2 YSYEKL. CDR3 length: 17 residues. In DNA form, the CDR3 reads TGCGCCAGCAGCCAAGATAAATCACAGGGGTTCCCCTACGAGCAGTACTTC. Protein sequence: CASSQDKSQGFPYEQYF.

The J gene is TRBJ2-7, the V gene TRBV27; 11 positions match TRBD2. Trimming removed 3 bases from V and 4 bases from J; junction bases left unmatched: 2. CDR1 MNHEY and CDR2 SMNVEV come from the germline V gene (reference sequence). The CDR3 is 14 amino acids. CDR3 nucleotides: TGTGCCAGCAGTTTCCTAGCGGGAGGTTACGAGCAGTACTTC. This codes for CASSFLAGGYEQYF.

V and J are TRBV2 and TRBJ1-5; D is possibly TRBD1 (6 bases). CDR1 is SNHLY and CDR2 is FYNNEI in the germline V gene. Deletions cut 0 bases from V and 7 bases from J, with 16 bases between. The CDR3 is 16 residues long. The CDR3 DNA follows: TGTGCCAGCAGTGAAGCAGGAAGACAGGTTTTACAGCCCCAGCATTTT. This encodes CASSEAGRQVLQPQHF.

With respect to this clone: In this CDR3 the conserved last residue, phenylalanine or tryptophan, is missing, so a read error is likely. The chain couples TRBV5-1 to TRBJ2-7; D may be TRBD2 (6 bases). Germline-derived CDR1 and CDR2 are SGHRS and YFSETQ. CDR3 length: 15 residues. Trimming left V 4 bases short and J 3 bases short, with 17 bases between. The CDR3 loop reads CASSMTPGRNYEQYS. CDR3 bases: TGCGCCAGCAGCATGACCCCCGGGAGAAACTACGAGCAGTACTCC.

The chain links TRBV5-1 to TRBJ2-7, with 8 bases aligning to TRBD2. The germline CDR1 and CDR2 sequences are SGHRS and YFSETQ. There are 14 residues in the CDR3. V shed 2 bases, J shed 7 bases, and the junction held 8 bases outside the gene matches. The CDR3 nucleotides read TGCGCCAGCAGCTTTAGTGGACTAGCATGGGAGCAGTACTTC. Translating gives CASSFSGLAWEQYF.

V usage is TRBV29-1 and J usage is TRBJ2-5, with TRBD2 matching over 10 bases. V was pared by 7 bases and J by 1 base, with 6 bases of the junction left unmatched. The CDR3 has 14 amino acids. Germline assignment: CDR1 SQVTM and CDR2 ANQGSEA. CDR3 nucleotides: TGCAGCGGGAGGGTAGCGGGGGGCCAAGAGACCCAGTACTTC. It is translated as CSGRVAGGQETQYF.

The chain combines TRBV27 with TRBJ1-4, with a weak D call TRBD1 (5 bases). The germline V gene has CDR1 MNHEY and CDR2 SMNVEV (reference sequence). This CDR3 is built from 16 residues. Trimming took 5 bases from V and 6 from J, leaving 19 bases between them. Written as DNA, the CDR3 is TGTGCCAGCAGTCCCGGTAGGGGAGGGGAAGATGAAAAACTGTTTTTT. Its translation is CASSPGRGGEDEKLFF.

This rearrangement joins TRBV29-1 to TRBJ2-1, with 8 bases matching TRBD2. Trimming removed 8 bases from V and 5 bases from J; junction bases left unmatched: 5. CDR1 SQVTM and CDR2 ANQGSEA come from the germline V gene. The CDR3 has 12 residues. The CDR3, as DNA: TGCAGCATAAATAGCGGGGACAATGAGCAGTTCTTC. It is translated as CSINSGDNEQFF.

This chain uses TRBV30 with TRBJ1-3; D unresolved. The CDR3 consists of 14 residues. V shed 4 bases and J shed 2 bases, with 12 bases lying between them. The germline CDR1 and CDR2 sequences are GTSNPN and SVGIG (reference sequence). The CDR3 loop reads CAWTGFLTGNTIYF. The DNA of the CDR3 is TGTGCCTGGACGGGTTTTTTAACTGGAAACACCATATATTTT.

The chain joins TRBV30 to TRBJ2-1; 7 bases are shared with TRBD2. CDR1 GTSNPN and CDR2 SVGIG come from the germline V gene (reference sequence). The trim removed 1 base at V and 7 bases at J, leaving 4 bases unmatched. The CDR3 contains 13 residues. CDR3 bases: TGTGCCTGGAGTGGCTCTAGCGGAAATGAGCAGTTCTTC. This gives the protein CAWSGSSGNEQFF.

V gene TRBV5-1 combines with J gene TRBJ1-4; the match to TRBD1 covers 9 bases. Germline-derived CDR1 and CDR2 are SGHRS and YFSETQ. V lost 4 bases to trimming and J lost 5 bases; unmatched junction nucleotides: 9. This CDR3 has 16 residues. The CDR3 DNA follows: TGCGCCAGCAGCCCCATAGGCGGGACAGGGAATGAAAAACTGTTTTTT. It yields the protein CASSPIGGTGNEKLFF.

The J gene is TRBJ1-1, the V gene TRBV6-5; D not resolved. Germline V CDR1 and CDR2: MNHEY, SVGAGI. V was trimmed by 2 bases and J by 5 bases, leaving 12 bases between them. The CDR3 is 14 residues long. The CDR3 here is CASSYGEADTEAFF. The CDR3 DNA follows: TGTGCCAGCAGTTACGGGGAGGCGGATACTGAAGCTTTCTTT.

This chain connects TRBV11-2 to TRBJ1-1; D is undetermined. This CDR3 is built from 12 residues. V lost 5 bases and J lost 6, with 10 bases in between. CDR1 is SGHAT and CDR2 is FQNNGV in the germline V gene. The DNA for the CDR3 is TGTGCCAGCAGCCAAACAGCGGCTGAAGCTTTCTTT. Protein sequence: CASSQTAAEAFF.

CDR3 DNA: TGTGCCAAATCAACGGAGGTGAACACTGAAGCTTTCTTT. This sequence encodes CAKSTEVNTEAFF. The chain joins TRBV30 to TRBJ1-1; the D is unclear. CDR3 size: 13 residues. Germline V lookup: CDR1 GTSNPN, CDR2 SVGIG (reference sequence). V was shortened by 8 bases and J by 0 bases, with 13 bases between the two germline ends.

J is TRBJ1-1 and V is TRBV6-5; 11 bases match TRBD1. The trim removed 6 bases at V and 6 bases at J, leaving 6 bases unmatched. CDR1 MNHEY and CDR2 SVGAGI come from the germline V gene. The CDR3 has 14 residues. DNA for the CDR3: TGTGCCAGCAGACCCGGACAGGGGGCGCCTGAAGCTTTCTTT. This sequence encodes CASRPGQGAPEAFF.

This chain joins TRBV30 and TRBJ2-5; the match to TRBD2 covers 7 bases. CDR1 is GTSNPN, CDR2 SVGIG, per germline (reference sequence). The CDR3 loop spans 14 amino acids. With 2 bases clipped from V and 2 bases from J, the junction kept 5 bases outside the gene matches. The DNA for the CDR3 is TGTGCCTGGAGTACTGGGGGGGGGCAAGAGACCCAGTACTTC. It encodes CAWSTGGGQETQYF.

The genes are TRBV14 and TRBJ1-4; 9 positions agree with TRBD1. This CDR3 comprises 16 residues. CDR1 and CDR2 from the germline V gene are SGHDN and FVKESK. The V segment lost 4 bases and the J segment 2 bases; nucleotides outside the gene matches: 5. The CDR3 spells CASSPWGTGTNEKLFF. The CDR3 nucleotides read TGTGCCAGCAGCCCCTGGGGGACAGGGACTAATGAAAAACTGTTTTTT.

The chain joins TRBV2 to TRBJ1-4; 7 nucleotides match TRBD1. Per the germline V gene, CDR1 is SNHLY and CDR2 is FYNNEI. The CDR3 is 19 amino acids. J was trimmed by 0 bases and V by 8 bases; bases with no gene match: 18. CDR3 loop: CASVREQTGSKSTNEKLFF. DNA for the CDR3: TGTGCCAGCGTCCGGGAGCAGACAGGGTCAAAGTCAACTAATGAAAAACTGTTTTTT.

V is TRBV4-1 and J is TRBJ1-5; D is ambiguous. Germline CDR1 reads MGHRA; CDR2 reads YSYEKL. V lost 4 bases, J lost 0 bases, and 10 bases lay in between. The CDR3 totals 15 residues. The CDR3 loop is CASSLTIGSNQPQHF. The CDR3 region has the DNA TGCGCCAGCAGCCTAACTATTGGTAGCAATCAGCCCCAGCATTTT.

The genes are TRBV27 and TRBJ1-2; no firm D call. Trimming removed 3 bases from V and 8 bases from J, with 19 bases in between. This CDR3 is built from 15 residues. CDR1 MNHEY and CDR2 SMNVEV come from the germline V gene (reference sequence). The CDR3 DNA sequence: TGTGCCAGCAGTTTGACGCAGCGAATAACTGGAGGCTACACCTTC. This gives the protein CASSLTQRITGGYTF.

The V and J genes are TRBV11-2 and TRBJ2-1, with D possibly matching TRBD2 (6 bases). V lost 5 bases and J lost 5, with 19 bases in between. The CDR3 is made up of 16 amino acids. Germline CDR1 reads SGHAT; CDR2 reads FQNNGV. CDR3: CASSPLLAGRDNEQFF. Written as DNA, the CDR3 is TGTGCCAGCAGCCCGTTATTGGCGGGAAGGGACAATGAGCAGTTCTTC.

This chain connects TRBV6-1 to TRBJ2-2, with TRBD1 matching 7 bases. Germline loops: CDR1 MNHNS, CDR2 SASEGT. The V gene end was trimmed by 5 bases and the J gene end by 0 bases; junction bases not matched to a gene: 3. The length of the CDR3 is 15 residues. CDR3 in DNA: TGTGCCAGCAGTATAGACAGGGCGAACACCGGGGAGCTGTTTTTT. Protein: CASSIDRANTGELFF.

The V gene is TRBV5-1, the J gene TRBJ1-5, with a weak D call TRBD1 (5 bases). CDR3 length: 14 amino acids. The germline CDR1 and CDR2 sequences are SGHRS and YFSETQ. V gave up 4 bases and J gave up 6 bases, with 14 bases separating them. CDR3 sequence reads: CASSPGTEGQPQHF. The CDR3 DNA reads TGCGCCAGCAGCCCCGGGACTGAAGGTCAGCCCCAGCATTTT.

The V call is TRBV7-8, the J call TRBJ2-6; D gene uncertain. Between the trimmed V and J ends, which lost 5 bases and 0 bases, there was a span of 5 bases. Germline V lookup: CDR1 SGHVS, CDR2 FQNEAQ. The CDR3 sequence is 14 residues long. The CDR3 spells CASSASSGANVLTF. The CDR3 DNA follows: TGTGCCAGCAGCGCGAGCTCTGGGGCCAACGTCCTGACTTTC.